A single sample is the source of the 3 T cell receptor beta chains below, sequenced in a study of vaccination effects on CD4 cells after COVID-19. These TCRs' antigens remain unknown. This table comes from immunoSEQ multiplex PCR, and its TCRdb copy is limited to in-frame clones, with some not included. The sample carries 40,000 or so clones, around 79% recorded once. In the ViraFEST assay, antigen-specific CD4+ clonotypes were identified by expansion after peptide-pool stimulation. Investigators separated out CD4+ T cells once around 10 days of culture had passed. SARS-CoV-2 infected the person between March and December 2020, as confirmed by PCR. Specimen: CD4+ T cells from PBMCs cultured with a peptide pool, collected before COVID-19 vaccination. The receptor source for this set is a human donor who had a prior SARS-CoV-2 infection.

The chain is built from TRBV11-3 and TRBJ1-6; no definite D call. V was pared by 7 bases and J by 8 bases, with 15 bases between. CDR1 is SGHNT and CDR2 is YENEEA in the germline V gene. The length of the CDR3 is 14 residues. CDR3 amino acids: CASKPGSWDSPLHF. The CDR3 region has the DNA TGTGCCAGCAAGCCGGGGAGCTGGGATTCACCCCTCCACTTT.

The chain is built from TRBV30 and TRBJ2-2; 10 bases align to TRBD1. The CDR3 spans 14 residues. V dropped 6 bases and J dropped 7; count of bases not matched to a gene: 8. Germline V gene data show CDR1 as GTSNPN and CDR2 as SVGIG (reference sequence). This chain's CDR3 is CACRDRGFIGELFF. Written as DNA, the CDR3 is TGTGCCTGCCGGGACAGGGGTTTCATCGGGGAGCTGTTTTTT.

The gene calls are TRBV18 and TRBJ2-6; possibly TRBD1 or TRBD2 for D (5 bases each). V lost 1 base and J lost 8, with 12 bases in between. Per the germline V gene, CDR1 is KGHSH and CDR2 is LQKENI. CDR3 length equals 15 residues. The CDR3 is CASSPRDLGPNVLTF. The CDR3 DNA is TGTGCCAGCTCACCACGGGACCTAGGTCCCAACGTCCTGACTTTC.